A single T cell receptor beta chain is shown here with its context. A few counts support this clonotype. The target of this receptor is not known. Qualities for individual bases were not recorded, and no much larger clone is one base off. For repertoire sequencing, the TCR beta CDR3 regions were amplified from RNA transcripts. The first round of RT-PCR was done with HTBI primers and the Qiagen OneStep RT-PCR kit, and was followed by a second round of multiplex PCR, then size selection and purification. The libraries underwent paired-end sequencing with 100 bp reads on an Illumina HiSeq2000. Under the source paper's analysis protocol: SOAPnuke was used to process the reads, throwing out any read that had adapters, had uncalled bases, had a mean Phred below 15, or lacked an exact constant-primer or identifier match. COPE v1.2.5 was used to merge the high-quality paired reads. Each unique nucleotide sequence was defined as a clonotype, and clonotypes were aligned to IMGT TRB V, D and J references with MiTCR v1.1. The analysis was limited to V-J combinations with a frequency above 0.0001, which together covered 99.2% of repertoires. For each V-J combination, a TCR clonal expansion and chaos score was defined as the ratio of F50 clonal expansion to chaos observed in the TCRdist matrix. Features were reduced by Welch's t-statistics and random forest to around 13 V-J combinations, which fed a naive Bayes classifier. The Morisita-Horn index was used to measure how similar the thyroid and blood repertoires were. TCRdb took the public reads, trimmed them with fastp at Q25, ran MiXCR for clone calling and kept in-frame beta chains. CDR3 protein sequences are deduplicated, and each keeps its most common genes and DNA. TCRdb assigned the V and J calls; the authors' analysis was not used. The sample table lists some 370,000 distinct CDR3 sequences, 17% of them with a count of one. The ten largest make up 2% to 3% of the sample.

This entry comes from a study of Graves' ophthalmopathy and Graves' hyperthyroidism listed by TCRdb under 2018. Context from the whole study: Peripheral blood samples were taken at the time of initial diagnosis, before any treatment was given. To tell Graves' ophthalmopathy apart from Graves' hyperthyroidism, and to predict which patients would progress to ophthalmopathy, the study relied on TCR beta repertoire signatures. In total, under 150 blood samples were TCR-sequenced: approximately 42 ophthalmopathy, over 70 hyperthyroidism and about 17 hyperthyroidism-to-ophthalmopathy patients. Once sampling was done, hyperthyroidism patients were given methimazole at a starting dose of 30 mg daily, while ophthalmopathy patients were given high-dose intravenous methylprednisolone. To explore V-J signatures that separate ophthalmopathy from hyperthyroidism, a discovery set of about a hundred patients was enrolled, consisting of fewer than 45 with ophthalmopathy and around 60 with stable hyperthyroidism. An independent validation cohort comprised about 20 hyperthyroidism patients and roughly 15 patients who later progressed from hyperthyroidism to ophthalmopathy. T-cell repertoires of thyroid tissue and blood were compared in several hyperthyroidism patients.

Broader findings and caveats from the paper: In cross-validation, the 13-signature model distinguished ophthalmopathy from stable hyperthyroidism with 85% to 90% sensitivity and approximately 81% specificity, and in the test set the corresponding values were roughly 80% and 76%. In validation, the model predicted ophthalmopathy progression with over 60% sensitivity and 72.22% specificity; some 13 predicted patients were CT-confirmed with GO in a median of 6.5 months. Among expanded thyroid clonotypes with frequency above 0.001, most also showed up in blood, which suggests that blood repertoires may reflect the thyroid immune response. Sample size was not statistically predetermined, and group allocation was not concealed from the investigators.

Hyperthyroidism was considered stable if no progression to ophthalmopathy occurred within 18 months of follow-up. Patients with hyperthyroidism were aged 18 to 65 years, had been newly diagnosed, and had a disease duration of less than 2 months. Patients were excluded if they had other autoimmune diseases, uncontrolled infections, pregnancy or lactation. Clinical symptoms, serum thyroxine, TRAb, thyroid ultrasound and orbital computed tomography were used for diagnosis. Using Ficoll-Paque density gradient centrifugation, PBMCs were isolated from about 9.4 ml of fresh peripheral blood. Total RNA was extracted using Trizol reagent, and RNA quality was checked on an Agilent 2100 Bioanalyzer. From cysteine to phenylalanine, the CDR3 is 17 amino acids long. Only CDR3 DNA is held: 51 bases, read in frame from base 1. Ends trimmed: V by 1 base, J by 1 base; bases unmatched to a gene: 6. The germline V gene (reference sequence) supplies CDR1 DFQATT and CDR2 SNEGSKA.

This receptor was identified in an adult woman with stable Graves' hyperthyroidism. Sequencing was carried out using peripheral blood. In this chain, TRBV20-1 is recombined with TRBJ2-2; a stretch of 10 junction bases matches TRBD2. The CDR3 here reads CSARGPSGRGNTGELFF. The sequenced DNA: TGCAGTGCTAGAGGACCGAGCGGGAGGGGGAACACCGGGGAGCTGTTTTTT.